This TCR beta chain was sequenced in a study of cytomegalovirus exposure and HLA in healthy donors. This clone appeared once. Its antigen is as yet unknown. Findings and limits, study-wide: Generally TCR sequences proved uncommon, though certain public TCRs appeared in numerous donors. TCR beta chain V- and J-gene trimming was linked, in a later analysis, to a missense variant in DCLRE1C.

The CDR3 has 15 amino acids. With 6 bases removed from V and 2 bases from J, the gap between germline ends came to 17 bases. Germline V gives CDR1 MNHNS, CDR2 SASEGT. 60 Vbeta and 13 Jbeta primers were used in PCR. Data came from immunoSEQ multiplex PCR; TCRdb stores just in-frame clones and leaves some out. The sample holds 65,000 to 85,000 clones, approximately 70% seen once. The rearrangement uses TRBV6-1 and TRBJ2-7; D is possibly TRBD1 (8 bases). The sequence came from a male donor in good health and CMV-seropositive. Material: PBMCs. The CDR3 DNA reads TGTGCCAGCAGAGACACAGGGGGGGGGACCTACGAGCAGTACTTC. Its translation is CASRDTGGGTYEQYF.